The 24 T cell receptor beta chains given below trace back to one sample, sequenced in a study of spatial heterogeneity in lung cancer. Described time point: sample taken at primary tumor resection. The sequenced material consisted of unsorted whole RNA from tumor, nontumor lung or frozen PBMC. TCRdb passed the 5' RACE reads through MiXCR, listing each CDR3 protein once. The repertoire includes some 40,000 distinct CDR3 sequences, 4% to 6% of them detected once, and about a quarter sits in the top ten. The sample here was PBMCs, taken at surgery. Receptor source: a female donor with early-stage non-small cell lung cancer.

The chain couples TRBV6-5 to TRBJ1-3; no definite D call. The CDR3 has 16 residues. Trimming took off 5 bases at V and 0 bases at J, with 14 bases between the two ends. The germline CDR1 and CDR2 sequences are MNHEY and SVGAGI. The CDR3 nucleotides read TGTGCCAGCAGTCTAACCCGTACTAGCTCTGGAAACACCATATATTTT. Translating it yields CASSLTRTSSGNTIYF.

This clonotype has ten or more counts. The CDR3 spells CASNRQGATEAFF. The CDR3, as DNA: TGTGCCAGCAACCGACAGGGGGCGACTGAAGCTTTCTTT. The chain has TRBV5-6 and TRBJ1-1, with 10 bases lining up with TRBD1. This CDR3 spans 13 amino acids. Trimming took 6 bases from V and 5 from J; bases not matched to a gene: 4. Germline assignment: CDR1 SGHDT and CDR2 YYEEEE.

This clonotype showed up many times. The CDR3 reads CSARDSGGSTYEQYF. CDR3 in DNA: TGCAGTGCTAGGGATTCGGGGGGGTCAACCTACGAGCAGTACTTC. The chain links TRBV20-1 to TRBJ2-7, with 8 bases matching TRBD2. V gave up 3 bases and J gave up 2 bases; unmatched junction bases: 9. The CDR3 runs to 15 residues. Germline values: CDR1 DFQATT, CDR2 SNEGSKA (reference sequence).

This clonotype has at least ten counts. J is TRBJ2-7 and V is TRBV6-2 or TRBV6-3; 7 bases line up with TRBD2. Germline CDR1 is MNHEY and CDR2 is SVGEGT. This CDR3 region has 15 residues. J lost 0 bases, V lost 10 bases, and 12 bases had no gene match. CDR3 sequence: CATSAMRGSSYEQYF. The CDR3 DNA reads TGTGCCACCTCCGCGATGCGGGGGAGCTCCTACGAGCAGTACTTC.

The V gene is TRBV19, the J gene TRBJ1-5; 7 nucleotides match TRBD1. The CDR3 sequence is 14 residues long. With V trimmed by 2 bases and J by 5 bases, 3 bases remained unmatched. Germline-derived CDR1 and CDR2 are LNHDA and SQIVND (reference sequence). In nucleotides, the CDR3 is TGTGCCAGTAGTATACAGGGGGGCCATCAGCCCCAGCATTTT. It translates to CASSIQGGHQPQHF.

The CDR3 DNA is TGCAGTGCTAGAGATCCAGCGGGGGCGGGCACAGATACGCAGTATTTT. Protein sequence: CSARDPAGAGTDTQYF. The chain uses TRBV20-1 and TRBJ2-3; 8 bases line up with TRBD2. This CDR3 is 16 amino acids long. Germline V CDR1 and CDR2: DFQATT, SNEGSKA (reference sequence). V lost 0 bases and J lost 1; bases outside the gene matches: 6.

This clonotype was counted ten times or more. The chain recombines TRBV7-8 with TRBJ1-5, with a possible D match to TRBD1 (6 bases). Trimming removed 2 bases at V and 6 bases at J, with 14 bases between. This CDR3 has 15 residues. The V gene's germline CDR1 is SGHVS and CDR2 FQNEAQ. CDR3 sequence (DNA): TGTGCCAGCAGCTTACTCGGGGTAGGGGGTCAGCCCCAGCATTTT. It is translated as CASSLLGVGGQPQHF.

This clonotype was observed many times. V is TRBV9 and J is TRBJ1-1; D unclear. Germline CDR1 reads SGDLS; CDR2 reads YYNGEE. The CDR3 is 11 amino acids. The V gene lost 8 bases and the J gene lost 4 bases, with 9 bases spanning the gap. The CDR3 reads CARASSTEAFF. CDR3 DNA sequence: TGTGCCAGAGCTTCGAGCACTGAAGCTTTCTTT.

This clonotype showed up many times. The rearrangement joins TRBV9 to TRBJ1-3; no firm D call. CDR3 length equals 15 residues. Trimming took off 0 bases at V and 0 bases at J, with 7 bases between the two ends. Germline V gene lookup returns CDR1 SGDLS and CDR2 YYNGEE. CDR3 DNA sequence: TGTGCCAGCAGCGTAGGCGGGTTCTCTGGAAACACCATATATTTT. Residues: CASSVGGFSGNTIYF.

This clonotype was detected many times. The CDR3 sequence is CAIMEGANTEAFF. The CDR3 bases are TGTGCCATCATGGAGGGGGCAAACACTGAAGCTTTCTTT. This chain links TRBV10-3 with TRBJ1-1; TRBD1 aligns across 7 bases. Germline V gene sequence: CDR1 ENHRY, CDR2 SYGVKD. The length of the CDR3 is 13 residues. Trimming at V came to 7 bases and at J to 2 bases, leaving 4 bases not matched to a gene.

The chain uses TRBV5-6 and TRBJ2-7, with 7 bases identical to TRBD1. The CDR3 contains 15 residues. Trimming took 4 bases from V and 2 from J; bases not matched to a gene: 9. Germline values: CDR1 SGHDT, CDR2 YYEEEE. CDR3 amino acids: CASSPRTGQAYEQYF. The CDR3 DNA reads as TGTGCCAGCAGCCCACGGACAGGACAGGCCTACGAGCAGTACTTC.

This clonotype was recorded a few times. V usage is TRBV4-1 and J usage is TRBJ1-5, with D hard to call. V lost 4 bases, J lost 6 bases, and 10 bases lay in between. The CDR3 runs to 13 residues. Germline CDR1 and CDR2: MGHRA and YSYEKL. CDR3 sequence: CASSLVYLQPQHF. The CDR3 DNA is TGCGCCAGCAGCCTCGTTTATCTTCAGCCCCAGCATTTT.

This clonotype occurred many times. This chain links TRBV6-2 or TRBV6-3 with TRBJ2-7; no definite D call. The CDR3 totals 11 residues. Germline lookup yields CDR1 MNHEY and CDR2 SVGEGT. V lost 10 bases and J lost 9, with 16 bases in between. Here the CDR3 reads CATSHAGSQYF. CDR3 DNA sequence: TGTGCCACCAGCCATGCCGGGTCGCAGTACTTC.

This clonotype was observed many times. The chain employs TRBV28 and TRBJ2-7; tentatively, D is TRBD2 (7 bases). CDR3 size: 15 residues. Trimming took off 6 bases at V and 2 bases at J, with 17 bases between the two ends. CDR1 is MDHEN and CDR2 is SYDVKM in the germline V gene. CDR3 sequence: CASSPRGGEAYEQYF. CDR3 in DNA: TGTGCCAGCAGCCCTAGGGGGGGAGAGGCCTACGAGCAGTACTTC.

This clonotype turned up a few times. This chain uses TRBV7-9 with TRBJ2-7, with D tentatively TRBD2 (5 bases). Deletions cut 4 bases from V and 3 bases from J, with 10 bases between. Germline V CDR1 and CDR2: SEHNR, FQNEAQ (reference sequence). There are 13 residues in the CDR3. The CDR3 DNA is TGTGCCAGCAGCTACGGACTGAACTACGAGCAGTACTTC. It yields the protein CASSYGLNYEQYF. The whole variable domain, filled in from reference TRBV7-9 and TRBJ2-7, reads DTGVSQNPRHKITKRGQNVTFRCDPISEHNRLYWYRQTLGQGPEFLTYFQNEAQLEKSRLLSDRFSAERPKGSFSTLEIQRTEQGDSAMYLCASSYGLNYEQYFGPGTRLTVT.

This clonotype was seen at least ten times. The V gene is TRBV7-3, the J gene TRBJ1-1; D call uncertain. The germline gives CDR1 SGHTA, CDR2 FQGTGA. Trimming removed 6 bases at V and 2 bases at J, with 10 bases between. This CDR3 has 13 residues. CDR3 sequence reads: CASSNSRNTEAFF. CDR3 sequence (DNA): TGTGCCAGCAGTAACAGCCGAAACACTGAAGCTTTCTTT. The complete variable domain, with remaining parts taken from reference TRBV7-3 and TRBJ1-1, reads GAGVSQTPSNKVTEKGKYVELRCDPISGHTALYWYRQSLGQGPEFLIYFQGTGAADDSGLPNDRFFAVRPEGSVSTLKIQRTERGDSAVYLCASSNSRNTEAFFGQGTRLTVV.

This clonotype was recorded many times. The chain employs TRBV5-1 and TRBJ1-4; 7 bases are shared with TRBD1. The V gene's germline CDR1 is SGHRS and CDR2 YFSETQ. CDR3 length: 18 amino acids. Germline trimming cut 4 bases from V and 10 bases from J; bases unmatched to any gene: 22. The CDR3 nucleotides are TGCGCCAGCAGCGCAACCTCCCCGGGGGACAGCCATGGGGGAAAACTGTTTTTT. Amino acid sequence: CASSATSPGDSHGGKLFF.

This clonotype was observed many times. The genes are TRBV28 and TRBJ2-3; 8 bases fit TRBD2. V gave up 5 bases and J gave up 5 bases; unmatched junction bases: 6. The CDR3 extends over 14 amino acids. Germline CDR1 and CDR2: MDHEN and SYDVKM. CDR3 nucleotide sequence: TGTGCCAGCAGTGCGGGGGGCTCAGTAGATACGCAGTATTTT. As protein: CASSAGGSVDTQYF.

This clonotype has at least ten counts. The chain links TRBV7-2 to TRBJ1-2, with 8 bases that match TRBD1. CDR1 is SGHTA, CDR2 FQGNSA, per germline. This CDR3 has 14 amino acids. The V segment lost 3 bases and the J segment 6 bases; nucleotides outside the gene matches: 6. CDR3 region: CASSFLSRGHGYTF. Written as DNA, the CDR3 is TGTGCCAGCAGCTTTCTGTCCAGGGGGCATGGCTACACCTTC.

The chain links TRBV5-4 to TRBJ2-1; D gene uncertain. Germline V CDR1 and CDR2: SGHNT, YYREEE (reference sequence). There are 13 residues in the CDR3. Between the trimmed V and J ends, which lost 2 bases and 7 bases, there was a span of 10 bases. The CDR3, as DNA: TGTGCCAGCAGCTTTCGGGCTGGAAATGAGCAGTTCTTC. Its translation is CASSFRAGNEQFF.

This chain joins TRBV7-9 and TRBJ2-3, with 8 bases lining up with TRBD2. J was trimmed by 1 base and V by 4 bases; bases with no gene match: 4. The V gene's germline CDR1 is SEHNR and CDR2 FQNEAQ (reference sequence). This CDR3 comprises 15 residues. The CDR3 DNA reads TGTGCCAGCAGCTCAGCGGGGGACCGCACAGATACGCAGTATTTT. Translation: CASSSAGDRTDTQYF.

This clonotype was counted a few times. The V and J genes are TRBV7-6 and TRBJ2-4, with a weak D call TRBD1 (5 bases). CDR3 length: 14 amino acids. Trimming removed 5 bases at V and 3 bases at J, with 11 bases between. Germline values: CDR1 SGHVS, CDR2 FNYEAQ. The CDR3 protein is CASSEDRYKNIQYF. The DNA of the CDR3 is TGTGCCAGCAGCGAAGACAGATACAAAAACATTCAGTACTTC.

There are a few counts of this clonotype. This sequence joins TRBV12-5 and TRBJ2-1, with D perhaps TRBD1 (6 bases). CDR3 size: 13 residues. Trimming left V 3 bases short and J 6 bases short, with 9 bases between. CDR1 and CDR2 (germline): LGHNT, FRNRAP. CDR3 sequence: CASGLSGVNEQFF. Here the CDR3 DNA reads TGTGCTAGTGGTTTATCAGGGGTCAATGAGCAGTTCTTC.

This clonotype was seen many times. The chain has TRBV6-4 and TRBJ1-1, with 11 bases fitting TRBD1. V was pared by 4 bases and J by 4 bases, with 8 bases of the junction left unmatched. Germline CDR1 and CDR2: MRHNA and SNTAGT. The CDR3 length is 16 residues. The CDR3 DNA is TGTGCCAGCAGTGGCCGGACAGGGGGCCGCCTCACTGAAGCTTTCTTT. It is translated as CASSGRTGGRLTEAFF.